These T cell receptor beta chains were read from a single sample in a study of cytomegalovirus exposure and HLA in healthy donors. Only in-frame clones appear in the TCRdb table, and some are missing; sequencing was by immunoSEQ multiplex PCR. The table records 270,000 or so clones, around 90% of them present only once. The material sequenced was PBMCs. The receptors stem from a girl between 2 and 10 years old in good health and CMV-seronegative. CDR3s include the opening cysteine and the closing phenylalanine or tryptophan. Each record gives: V gene, J gene, clone size, D gene, CDR3 DNA, CDR3 protein. D genes are given only for firm matches. Expanded clones are given a class, and other clones once, few, many or no size at all.

>TRBV27|TRBJ2-7|NA|TRBD1
TGTGCCAGCAGTTTAATAGGGACAGGGGGTACGCTCTACGAGCAGTACTTC
CASSLIGTGGTLYEQYF
>TRBV5-1|TRBJ2-1|NA|NA
TGCGCCAGCAGAGCCGGGACTCCCCCAGAAGGGCAGTTCTTC
CASRAGTPPEGQFF
>TRBV27|TRBJ1-1|NA|TRBD1
TGTGCCAGCCGACCAATTTACAGGGGCCCGAACACTGAAGCTTTCTTT
CASRPIYRGPNTEAFF
>TRBV7-9|TRBJ1-6|few|NA
TGTGCCAGCAGCTCCCTAAACTCCTATAATTCACCCCTCCACTTT
CASSSLNSYNSPLHF
>TRBV7-9|TRBJ2-1|few|TRBD1
TGTGCCAGCAGTCTCAGACAGGGCCCATACTACAATGAGCAGTTCTTC
CASSLRQGPYYNEQFF
>TRBV6-5|TRBJ2-7|NA|NA
TGTGCCAGCAGTCTGGACATAAACTACGAGCAGTACTTC
CASSLDINYEQYF
>TRBV15|TRBJ2-3|NA|TRBD2
TGTGCCACCAGACGACCCTCCGGGAGGGACACAGATACGCAGTATTTT
CATRRPSGRDTDTQYF
>TRBV18|TRBJ1-1|NA|NA
TGTGCCAGCTCACCGGCGGCGGGGGGAAACACTGAAGCTTTCTTT
CASSPAAGGNTEAFF
>TRBV7-9|TRBJ2-7|NA|TRBD1
TGTGCCAGCAGCCACGGGACAGGGGGCAGCTACGAGCAGTACTTC
CASSHGTGGSYEQYF
>TRBV5-5|TRBJ1-5|NA|NA
TGTGCCAGCATCCCCGACGGGGGCAATCAGCCCCAGCATTTT
CASIPDGGNQPQHF
>TRBV6-5|TRBJ2-1|NA|NA
TGTGCCAGCAGTTACATATTCCAGGGCCTGGGGAATGAGCAGTTCTTC
CASSYIFQGLGNEQFF
>TRBV10-1|TRBJ1-5|few|TRBD1
TGCGCCAGCAGTGAGGGGTTACTATTATGGGGACAGGCAAAATCTAGCAATCAGCCCCAGCATTTT
CASSEGLLLWGQAKSSNQPQHF
>TRBV30|TRBJ1-4|NA|NA
TGTGCCTGGGGGGGACACCCTACTAATGAAAAACTGTTTTTT
CAWGGHPTNEKLFF
>TRBV30|TRBJ1-4|NA|NA
TGTGCCTGGAGTGTACATAACAATGCGGGAGAAAAACTGTTTTTT
CAWSVHNNAGEKLFF
>TRBV4-1|TRBJ2-5|few|NA
TGCGCCAGCAGCCATATAGGGGGATCCGAGACCCAGTACTTC
CASSHIGGSETQYF
>TRBV7-9|TRBJ2-7|NA|NA
TGTGCGGGGGCGGGCGTTGACTCCTACGAGCAGTACTTC
CAGAGVDSYEQYF
>TRBV6-1|TRBJ2-2|NA|NA
TGTGCCAGCAGTGAACTAGTGAACACCGGGGAGCTGTTTTTT
CASSELVNTGELFF
>TRBV5-1|TRBJ2-3|NA|TRBD2
TGCGCCAGCAGCTGGGGACTAGCGATAAGCACAGATACGCAGTATTTT
CASSWGLAISTDTQYF
>TRBV27|TRBJ2-7|NA|TRBD1
TGTGCCAGCAGTCAGACAGGGCCCCAGTACTTC
CASSQTGPQYF
>TRBV27|TRBJ2-7|NA|TRBD1
TGTGCCAGCAGTCATCCCGGGACAGTGGTCGACGAGCAGTACTTC
CASSHPGTVVDEQYF
>TRBV9|TRBJ1-1|NA|NA
TGTGCCAGCAGCGTAGCCCTGGGACAGAACACTGAAGCTTTCTTT
CASSVALGQNTEAFF
>TRBV27|TRBJ1-5|once|TRBD1
TGTGCCAGCACTTCAGAGGGACAGGGCCCCTATAGCAATCAGCCCCAGCATTTT
CASTSEGQGPYSNQPQHF
>TRBV18|TRBJ2-7|NA|NA
TGTGCCAGCTCACCAACGACAGTAAGTTCCTACGAGCAGTACTTC
CASSPTTVSSYEQYF
>TRBV25-1|TRBJ2-1|NA|TRBD2
TGTGCCAGCAGTGGGGCTAGCGGGTCCTACAATGAGCAGTTCTTC
CASSGASGSYNEQFF
>TRBV21-1|TRBJ2-1|NA|NA
TGTGCCAGCAGCAAATCTGGAGGGGATGAGCAGTTCTTC
CASSKSGGDEQFF
>TRBV27|TRBJ2-3|once|TRBD2
TGTGCCAGCAGTTCCCCTAGCGGGAGCACAGATACGCAGTATTTT
CASSSPSGSTDTQYF
>TRBV5-8|TRBJ2-1|NA|TRBD2
TGTGCCAGCAGCTTGGGGACTAGCGGGGGGTCGGAAGTGGATGAGCAGTTCTTC
CASSLGTSGGSEVDEQFF
>TRBV5-6|TRBJ1-1|few|NA
TGTGCCAGCAGCTCCACTGACAAGGCCCTTGAAGCTTTCTTT
CASSSTDKALEAFF
>TRBV5-6|TRBJ2-7|once|NA
TGTGCCAGCAGCTTTTCAGGTGGGGGGGCAGGAGGCGAGCAGTACTTC
CASSFSGGGAGGEQYF
>TRBV27|TRBJ2-1|NA|TRBD1
TGTGCCAGCAGTAGATCAGGGGGCGGATTGAATGAGCAGTTCTTC
CASSRSGGGLNEQFF
>TRBV27|TRBJ1-2|NA|NA
TGTGCCAGCAGTGACAGATATGGCTACACCTTC
CASSDRYGYTF
>TRBV9|TRBJ2-7|once|NA
TGTGCCAGCAGCGTAGGGGACACAGCCTACGAGCAGTACTTC
CASSVGDTAYEQYF
>TRBV6-5|TRBJ2-2|NA|NA
TGTGCCAGCAGTCAGTGGGGGGGCCTCACCGGGGAGCTGTTTTTT
CASSQWGGLTGELFF
>TRBV6-6|TRBJ1-4|NA|NA
TGTGCCAGCAGTTACTCGGGCGAAAGGCAGGAAAAACTGTTTTTT
CASSYSGERQEKLFF
>TRBV28|TRBJ1-5|NA|NA
TGTGCCAGCAAGCGCGAGGGACAAGGCAATCAGCCCCAGCATTTT
CASKREGQGNQPQHF
>TRBV18|TRBJ2-7|NA|TRBD2
TGTGCCAGCTCACCAGGTTTCGCGACTAGCGGTACCTACGAGCAGTACTTC
CASSPGFATSGTYEQYF
>TRBV2|TRBJ2-7|once|NA
TGTGCCAGCAGATTTGGGACAAGACTAAAAATACTCCACGAGCAGTACTTC
CASRFGTRLKILHEQYF
>TRBV7-2|TRBJ2-2|NA|TRBD2
TGTGCCAGCAGCTCCGGGACTAGCGATGGCACCGGGGAGCTGTTTTTT
CASSSGTSDGTGELFF
>TRBV28|TRBJ2-7|NA|NA
TGTGCCAGCAGTTCATACTCGTTAGTTTACGAGCAGTACTTC
CASSSYSLVYEQYF
>TRBV5-4|TRBJ2-7|NA|NA
TGTGCCAGCAGCTTACGCGGGTACGAGCAGTACTTC
CASSLRGYEQYF
>TRBV5-6|TRBJ1-2|NA|TRBD1
TGTGCCAGCAGACTGAACCTGCCGGGACAGGAGATTTATGGCTACACCTTC
CASRLNLPGQEIYGYTF
>TRBV5-1|TRBJ2-7|once|TRBD2
TGCGCCAGCAGCCGGACTAGTCTAAGCGAGCAGTACTTC
CASSRTSLSEQYF
>TRBV5-4|TRBJ2-5|NA|TRBD2
TGTGCCAGCAGCCCCCCCGGGGGAGGGCTTGAGACCCAGTACTTC
CASSPPGGGLETQYF
>TRBV5-6|TRBJ1-6|NA|NA
TGTGCCAGCAGCTACCAGAATTCACCCCTCCACTTT
CASSYQNSPLHF
>TRBV6-4|TRBJ1-2|NA|NA
TGTGCCAGCAGTGACTCCGCCACAGGGATCTATGGCTACACCTTC
CASSDSATGIYGYTF
>TRBV27|TRBJ1-2|NA|TRBD1
TGTGCCAGCAGTTTGACCGGGACAGGTGTGTGGGGCTACACCTTC
CASSLTGTGVWGYTF
>TRBV4-1|TRBJ2-1|NA|NA
TGCGCCAGCAGCCAAGATTCGACGGGAAGCTCCTACAATGAGCAGTTCTTC
CASSQDSTGSSYNEQFF
>TRBV2|TRBJ2-5|NA|TRBD1
TGTGCCAGTTCCCCTCTACAGGGGCAAGAGACCCAGTACTTC
CASSPLQGQETQYF
>TRBV10-1|TRBJ1-6|NA|TRBD1
TGCGCCAGCAAATGGGCAGGGGGAAATTCACCCCTCCACTTT
CASKWAGGNSPLHF